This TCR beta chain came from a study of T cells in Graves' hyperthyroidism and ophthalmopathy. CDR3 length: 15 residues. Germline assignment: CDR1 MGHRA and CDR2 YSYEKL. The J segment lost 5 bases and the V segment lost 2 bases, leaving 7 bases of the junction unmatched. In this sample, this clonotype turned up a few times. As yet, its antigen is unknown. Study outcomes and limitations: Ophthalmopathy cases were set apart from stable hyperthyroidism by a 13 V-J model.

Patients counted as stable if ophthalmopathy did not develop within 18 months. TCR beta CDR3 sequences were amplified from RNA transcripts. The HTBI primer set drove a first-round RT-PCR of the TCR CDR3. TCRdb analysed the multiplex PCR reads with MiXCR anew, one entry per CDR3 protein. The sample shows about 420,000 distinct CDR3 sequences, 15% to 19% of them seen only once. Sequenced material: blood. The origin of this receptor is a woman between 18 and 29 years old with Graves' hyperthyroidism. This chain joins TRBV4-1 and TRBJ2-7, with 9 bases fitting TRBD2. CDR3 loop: CASSQLAGWVHEQYF. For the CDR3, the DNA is TGCGCCAGCAGCCAACTAGCGGGGTGGGTCCACGAGCAGTACTTC.